A selection of T cell receptor beta chains follows, all from one sample in a study of T-cell memory formation after mild COVID-19. MiXCR was run by TCRdb on the 5' RACE reads, yielding one entry per CDR3 protein. The repertoire holds some 130,000 distinct CDR3 sequences, with more than 15% as singletons. The sequencing sample was made of PBMCs or a T cell subset sorted from them (not recorded which). These receptors all come from an adult woman who had mild COVID-19 (a few samples of this study predate the infection). Cell type and time point are not known. CDR3s include the opening cysteine and the closing phenylalanine or tryptophan. D genes are given only for firm matches. Rows may omit the clone size; those that give it use once, few, many or a size class.

v_gene: TRBV2; abundance: NA; d_gene: NA; j_gene: TRBJ1-6; CDR3nt: TGTGCCAGCAGGATGGGTCGCTGGGATTCACCCCTCCACTTT; CDR3aa: CASRMGRWDSPLHF
v_gene: TRBV12-3/TRBV12-4; abundance: NA; d_gene: TRBD1; j_gene: TRBJ2-1; CDR3nt: TGTGCCAGCAGCCTCCGGGACAGGGACTACAATGAGCAGTTCTTC; CDR3aa: CASSLRDRDYNEQFF
v_gene: TRBV5-1; abundance: NA; d_gene: NA; j_gene: TRBJ2-3; CDR3nt: TGCGCCAGCGCGAGGGGGTTTACAGATACGCAGTATTTT; CDR3aa: CASARGFTDTQYF
v_gene: TRBV25-1; abundance: NA; d_gene: TRBD1; j_gene: TRBJ2-7; CDR3nt: TGTGCCAGCAGCGAGACGAGGGGGCGCGACGAGCAGTACTTC; CDR3aa: CASSETRGRDEQYF
v_gene: TRBV3-1; abundance: NA; d_gene: NA; j_gene: TRBJ1-6; CDR3nt: TGTGCCAGCAGCCAAGATTATGGGGTCGCTAAAAATTCACCCCTCCACTTT; CDR3aa: CASSQDYGVAKNSPLHF
v_gene: TRBV7-2; abundance: medium-sized; d_gene: NA; j_gene: TRBJ2-2; CDR3nt: TGTGCCAGCAGCCTACGGGAGAGGGGCACCGGGGAGCTGTTTTTT; CDR3aa: CASSLRERGTGELFF
v_gene: TRBV7-7; abundance: NA; d_gene: NA; j_gene: TRBJ2-7; CDR3nt: TGTGCCAGCAGCTTGGGTGAGGGGATTTACGAGCAGTACTTC; CDR3aa: CASSLGEGIYEQYF
v_gene: TRBV7-9; abundance: NA; d_gene: NA; j_gene: TRBJ1-5; CDR3nt: TGTGCCAGCAGCTTAGCGGAGTATAGCAATCAGCCCCAGCATTTT; CDR3aa: CASSLAEYSNQPQHF
v_gene: TRBV9; abundance: NA; d_gene: NA; j_gene: TRBJ1-1; CDR3nt: TGTGCCAGCAGCGCGATTGACGGATCCGAAGGGACTGAAGCTTTCTTT; CDR3aa: CASSAIDGSEGTEAFF
v_gene: TRBV12-3/TRBV12-4; abundance: NA; d_gene: TRBD2; j_gene: TRBJ2-6; CDR3nt: TGTGCCAGCAGTTCCCAGGATGGGGCTAGCGGGAGATTTGGGGCCAACGTCCTGACTTTC; CDR3aa: CASSSQDGASGRFGANVLTF
v_gene: TRBV6-6; abundance: NA; d_gene: NA; j_gene: TRBJ2-1; CDR3nt: TGTGCCAGCACTCCGAAGGCAGGAGTCCGCAATGAGCAGTTCTTC; CDR3aa: CASTPKAGVRNEQFF
v_gene: TRBV5-1; abundance: NA; d_gene: NA; j_gene: TRBJ2-2; CDR3nt: TGCGCCAGCAGCTTAGGCGGATCCCTCGCCGGGGAGCTGTTTTTT; CDR3aa: CASSLGGSLAGELFF
v_gene: TRBV7-2; abundance: NA; d_gene: NA; j_gene: TRBJ2-5; CDR3nt: TGTGCCAGCAGCCTTTGGAGCACCCAAGAGACCCAGTACTTC; CDR3aa: CASSLWSTQETQYF
v_gene: TRBV7-2; abundance: NA; d_gene: NA; j_gene: TRBJ2-3; CDR3nt: TGTGCCAGCAGCTTAGTGGGCGCAGATACGCAGTATTTT; CDR3aa: CASSLVGADTQYF
v_gene: TRBV6-2/TRBV6-3; abundance: few; d_gene: NA; j_gene: TRBJ2-1; CDR3nt: TGTGCCAGCAGTTACAACAGCTACAATGAGCAGTTCTTC; CDR3aa: CASSYNSYNEQFF
v_gene: TRBV5-1; abundance: NA; d_gene: NA; j_gene: TRBJ1-6; CDR3nt: TGCGCCAGCAGCTTGGCCGGGGGGATGAATAATTCACCCCTCCACTTT; CDR3aa: CASSLAGGMNNSPLHF
v_gene: TRBV5-1; abundance: NA; d_gene: NA; j_gene: TRBJ1-1; CDR3nt: TGCGCCAGCAGCTTCTCGCGGAACACTGAAGCTTTCTTT; CDR3aa: CASSFSRNTEAFF
v_gene: TRBV7-9; abundance: few; d_gene: TRBD1; j_gene: TRBJ1-4; CDR3nt: TGTGCCAGCAGCTCGACAGGGGCTCAGGAAAAACTGTTTTTT; CDR3aa: CASSSTGAQEKLFF
v_gene: TRBV13; abundance: NA; d_gene: TRBD2; j_gene: TRBJ2-5; CDR3nt: TGTGCCAGCAGCCCATTGGGATCTAGCGGGGGTTACCAAGAGACCCAGTACTTC; CDR3aa: CASSPLGSSGGYQETQYF
v_gene: TRBV9; abundance: NA; d_gene: TRBD2; j_gene: TRBJ2-7; CDR3nt: TGTGCCAGCAGCGAGGGGGGCGGGAGGAGCGAGCAGTACTTC; CDR3aa: CASSEGGGRSEQYF
v_gene: TRBV5-1; abundance: NA; d_gene: NA; j_gene: TRBJ1-6; CDR3nt: TGCGCCAGCAGCTTGGAAGTCCGGGGAAGCTCCTATAATTCACCCCTCCACTTT; CDR3aa: CASSLEVRGSSYNSPLHF
v_gene: TRBV7-2; abundance: NA; d_gene: NA; j_gene: TRBJ2-1; CDR3nt: TGTGCCAGCAGTAACCCCGGGACTGGTTTAAATGAGCAGTTCTTC; CDR3aa: CASSNPGTGLNEQFF
v_gene: TRBV27; abundance: NA; d_gene: TRBD1; j_gene: TRBJ1-2; CDR3nt: TGTGCCAGCGGGCCCGGGACAGGGGCAGTTGGCTACACCTTC; CDR3aa: CASGPGTGAVGYTF
v_gene: TRBV27; abundance: few; d_gene: TRBD2; j_gene: TRBJ2-7; CDR3nt: TGTGCCAGCAGCCCCACTAGCGGATCCTACGAGCAGTACTTC; CDR3aa: CASSPTSGSYEQYF
v_gene: TRBV7-3; abundance: few; d_gene: NA; j_gene: TRBJ2-2; CDR3nt: TGTGCCAGCAGCACACCAGGGCTACCTCGGGAGCTGTTTTTT; CDR3aa: CASSTPGLPRELFF
v_gene: TRBV29-1; abundance: NA; d_gene: NA; j_gene: TRBJ2-7; CDR3nt: TGCAGCGTTGGAGCGGGGTTGGGGGCAGAAGAGCAGTACTTC; CDR3aa: CSVGAGLGAEEQYF
v_gene: TRBV12-3/TRBV12-4; abundance: NA; d_gene: TRBD1; j_gene: TRBJ2-7; CDR3nt: TGTGCCAGCTCCCGGGACAGGGCCTACGAGCAGTACTTC; CDR3aa: CASSRDRAYEQYF
v_gene: TRBV4-1; abundance: few; d_gene: NA; j_gene: TRBJ1-2; CDR3nt: TGCGCCAGCAGCCAAGATCCGATCGGTAGGGAATCCTATGGCTACACCTTC; CDR3aa: CASSQDPIGRESYGYTF
v_gene: TRBV30; abundance: few; d_gene: NA; j_gene: TRBJ2-2; CDR3nt: TGTGCCTGGAAATGGAAGGACCGAGCCGGGGAGCTGTTTTTT; CDR3aa: CAWKWKDRAGELFF
v_gene: TRBV6-2/TRBV6-3; abundance: few; d_gene: NA; j_gene: TRBJ2-1; CDR3nt: TGTGCCAGCAGACGACGGGCCCAACTAGCTATTGAGCAGTTCTTC; CDR3aa: CASRRRAQLAIEQFF
v_gene: TRBV19; abundance: few; d_gene: NA; j_gene: TRBJ2-2; CDR3nt: TGTGCCAGTTCCGGAGGTTTCGCCGGGGAGCTGTTTTTT; CDR3aa: CASSGGFAGELFF